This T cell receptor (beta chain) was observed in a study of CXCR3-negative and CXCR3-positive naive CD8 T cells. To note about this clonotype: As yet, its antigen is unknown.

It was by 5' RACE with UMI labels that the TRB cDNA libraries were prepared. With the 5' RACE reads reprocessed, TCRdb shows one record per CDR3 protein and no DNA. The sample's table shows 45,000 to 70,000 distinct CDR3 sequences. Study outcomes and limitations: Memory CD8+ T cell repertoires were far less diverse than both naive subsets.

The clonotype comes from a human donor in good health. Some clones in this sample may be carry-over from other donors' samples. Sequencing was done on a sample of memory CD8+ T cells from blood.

The CDR3 loop is CASSLGPGEQFF. The chain joins TRBV7-9 to TRBJ2-1; TCRdb names TRBD1, which stays unverified in the absence of DNA. This CDR3 has 12 amino acids. The V gene's germline CDR1 is SEHNR and CDR2 FQNEAQ (reference sequence).